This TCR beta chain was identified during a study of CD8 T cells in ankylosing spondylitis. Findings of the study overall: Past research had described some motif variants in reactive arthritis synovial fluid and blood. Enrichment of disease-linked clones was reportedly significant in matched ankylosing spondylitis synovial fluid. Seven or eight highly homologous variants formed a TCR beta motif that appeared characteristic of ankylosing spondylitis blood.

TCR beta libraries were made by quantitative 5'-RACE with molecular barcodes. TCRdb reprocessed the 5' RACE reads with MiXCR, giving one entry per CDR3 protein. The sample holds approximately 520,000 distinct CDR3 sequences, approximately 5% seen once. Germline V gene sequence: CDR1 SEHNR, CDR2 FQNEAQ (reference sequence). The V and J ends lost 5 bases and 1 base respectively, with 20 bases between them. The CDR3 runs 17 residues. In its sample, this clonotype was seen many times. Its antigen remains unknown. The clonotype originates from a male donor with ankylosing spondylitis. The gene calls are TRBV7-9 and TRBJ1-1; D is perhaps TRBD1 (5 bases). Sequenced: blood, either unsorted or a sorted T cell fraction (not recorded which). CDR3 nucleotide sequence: TGTGCCAGCAGCCTGGACCTCCTTCGGGGGACGAACACTGAAGCTTTCTTT. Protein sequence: CASSLDLLRGTNTEAFF.